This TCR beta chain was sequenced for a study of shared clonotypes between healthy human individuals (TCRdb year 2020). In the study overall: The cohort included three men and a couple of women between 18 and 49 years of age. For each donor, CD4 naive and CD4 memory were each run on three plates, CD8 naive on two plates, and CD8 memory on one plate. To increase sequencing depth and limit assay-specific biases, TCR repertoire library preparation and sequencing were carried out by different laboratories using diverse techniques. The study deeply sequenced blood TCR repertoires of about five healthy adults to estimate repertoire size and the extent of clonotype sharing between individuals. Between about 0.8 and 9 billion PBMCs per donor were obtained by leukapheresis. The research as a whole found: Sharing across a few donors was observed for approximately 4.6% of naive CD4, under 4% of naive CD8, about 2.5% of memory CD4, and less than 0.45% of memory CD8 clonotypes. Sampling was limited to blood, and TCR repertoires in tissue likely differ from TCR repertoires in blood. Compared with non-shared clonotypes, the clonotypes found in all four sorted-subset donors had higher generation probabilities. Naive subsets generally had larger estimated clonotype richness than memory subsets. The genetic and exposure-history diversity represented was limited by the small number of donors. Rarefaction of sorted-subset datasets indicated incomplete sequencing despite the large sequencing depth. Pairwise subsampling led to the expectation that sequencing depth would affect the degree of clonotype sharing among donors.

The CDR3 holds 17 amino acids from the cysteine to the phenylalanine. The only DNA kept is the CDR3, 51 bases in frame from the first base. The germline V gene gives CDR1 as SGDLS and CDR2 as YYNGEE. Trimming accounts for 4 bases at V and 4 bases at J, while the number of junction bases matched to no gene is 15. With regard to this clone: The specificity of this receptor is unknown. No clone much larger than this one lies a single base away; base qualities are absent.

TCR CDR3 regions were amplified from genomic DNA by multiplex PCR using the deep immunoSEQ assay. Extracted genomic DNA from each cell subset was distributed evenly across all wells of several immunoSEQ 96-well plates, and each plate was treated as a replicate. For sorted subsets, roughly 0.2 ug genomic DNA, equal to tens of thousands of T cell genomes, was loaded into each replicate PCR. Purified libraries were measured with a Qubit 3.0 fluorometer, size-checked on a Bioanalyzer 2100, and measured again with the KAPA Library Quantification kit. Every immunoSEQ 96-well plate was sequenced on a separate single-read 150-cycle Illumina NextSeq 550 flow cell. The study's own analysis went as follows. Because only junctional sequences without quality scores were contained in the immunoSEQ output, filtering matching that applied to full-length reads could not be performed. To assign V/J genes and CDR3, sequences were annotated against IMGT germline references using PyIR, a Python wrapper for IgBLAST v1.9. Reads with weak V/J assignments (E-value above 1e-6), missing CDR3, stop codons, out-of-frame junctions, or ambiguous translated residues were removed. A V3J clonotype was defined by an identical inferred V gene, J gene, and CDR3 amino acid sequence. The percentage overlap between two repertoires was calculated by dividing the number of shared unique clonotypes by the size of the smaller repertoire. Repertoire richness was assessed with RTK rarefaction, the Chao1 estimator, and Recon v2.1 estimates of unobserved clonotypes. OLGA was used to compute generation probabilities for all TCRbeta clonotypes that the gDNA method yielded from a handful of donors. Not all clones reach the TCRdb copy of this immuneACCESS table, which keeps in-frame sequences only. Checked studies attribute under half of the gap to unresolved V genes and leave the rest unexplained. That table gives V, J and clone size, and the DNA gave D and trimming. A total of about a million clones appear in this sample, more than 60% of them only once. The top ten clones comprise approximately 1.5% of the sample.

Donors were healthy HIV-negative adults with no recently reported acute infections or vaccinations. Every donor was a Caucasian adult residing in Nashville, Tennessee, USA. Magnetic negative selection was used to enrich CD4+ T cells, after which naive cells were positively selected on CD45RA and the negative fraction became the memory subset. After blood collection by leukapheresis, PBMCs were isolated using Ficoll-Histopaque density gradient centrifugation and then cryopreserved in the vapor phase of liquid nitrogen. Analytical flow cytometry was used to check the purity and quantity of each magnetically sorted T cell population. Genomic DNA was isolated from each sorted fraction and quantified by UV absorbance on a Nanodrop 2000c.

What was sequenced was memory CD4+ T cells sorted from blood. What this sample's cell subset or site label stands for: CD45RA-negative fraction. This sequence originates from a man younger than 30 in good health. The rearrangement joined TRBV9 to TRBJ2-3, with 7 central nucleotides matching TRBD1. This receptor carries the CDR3 CASSPSLGTDRPDTQYF. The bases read TGTGCCAGCAGCCCCAGTCTGGGGACAGATCGCCCAGATACGCAGTATTTT. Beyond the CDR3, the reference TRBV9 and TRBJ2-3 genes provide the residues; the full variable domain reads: DSGVTQTPKHLITATGQRVTLRCSPRSGDLSVYWYQQSLDQGLQFLIQYYNGEERAKGNILERFSAQQFPDLHSELNLSSLELGDSALYFCASSPSLGTDRPDTQYFGPGTRLTVL.